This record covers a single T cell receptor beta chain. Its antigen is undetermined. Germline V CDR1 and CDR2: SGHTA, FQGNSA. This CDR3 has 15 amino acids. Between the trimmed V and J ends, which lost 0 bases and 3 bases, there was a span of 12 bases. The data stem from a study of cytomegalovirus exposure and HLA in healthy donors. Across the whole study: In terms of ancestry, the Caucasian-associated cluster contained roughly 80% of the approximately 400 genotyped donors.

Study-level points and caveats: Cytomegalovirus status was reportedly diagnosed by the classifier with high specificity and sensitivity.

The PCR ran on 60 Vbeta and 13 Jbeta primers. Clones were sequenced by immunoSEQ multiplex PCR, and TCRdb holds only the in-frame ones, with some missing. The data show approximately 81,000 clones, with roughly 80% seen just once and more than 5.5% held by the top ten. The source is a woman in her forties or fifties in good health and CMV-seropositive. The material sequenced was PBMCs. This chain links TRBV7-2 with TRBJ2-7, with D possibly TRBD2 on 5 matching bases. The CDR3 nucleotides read TGTGCCAGCAGCTTAGCATCGAGCGACTACTACGAGCAGTACTTC. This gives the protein CASSLASSDYYEQYF. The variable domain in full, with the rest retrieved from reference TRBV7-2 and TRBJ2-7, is GAGVSQSPSNKVTEKGKDVELRCDPISGHTALYWYRQSLGQGLEFLIYFQGNSAPDKSGLPSDRFSAERTGGSVSTLTIQRTQQEDSAVYLCASSLASSDYYEQYFGPGTRLTVT.